Below are 12 T cell receptor beta chains sequenced from a single sample in a study of blood T cell repertoires in COVID-19. Method: immunoSEQ multiplex PCR; TCRdb's copy keeps in-frame clones and lacks some. Here the sample spans around 160,000 clones, 75% to 90% being singletons. The material sequenced was PBMCs or T cells enriched from blood (not recorded which). These TCRs come from a woman aged 55-70 years who had recovered from COVID-19.

This clone was seen once. The J gene is TRBJ2-1, the V gene TRBV6-6, with TRBD2 matching over 10 bases. The V gene end was trimmed by 6 bases and the J gene end by 7 bases; junction bases not matched to a gene: 6. This CDR3 region has 14 residues. The germline gives CDR1 MNHNY, CDR2 SVGAGI (reference sequence). The CDR3 nucleotides read TGTGCCAGCAGACTAGCGGGGTTGTGGAATGAGCAGTTCTTC. This gives the protein CASRLAGLWNEQFF.

This clone was seen just once. This chain joins TRBV5-1 and TRBJ1-1; TRBD1 is a possible D gene (6 bases). V was pared by 0 bases and J by 7 bases, with 10 bases between. The CDR3 extends over 13 amino acids. Germline-derived CDR1 and CDR2 are SGHRS and YFSETQ. In nucleotides, the CDR3 is TGCGCCAGCAGCTTGGTGATGGACAGTGAAGCTTTCTTT. Translating it yields CASSLVMDSEAFF. Full variable domain (outside the CDR3, taken from reference TRBV5-1 and TRBJ1-1): KAGVTQTPRYLIKTRGQQVTLSCSPISGHRSVSWYQQTPGQGLQFLFEYFSETQRNKGNFPGRFSGRQFSNSRSEMNVSTLELGDSALYLCASSLVMDSEAFFGQGTRLTVV.

The V and J genes are TRBV5-1 and TRBJ2-5, with 9 positions matching TRBD1. The CDR3 is 16 residues long. V lost 3 bases, J lost 0 bases, and 6 bases stayed unmatched. Per germline, CDR1 SGHRS and CDR2 YFSETQ. Written as DNA, the CDR3 is TGCGCCAGCAGCTCGGGGACAGGGTCGTACCAAGAGACCCAGTACTTC. It encodes CASSSGTGSYQETQYF.

This chain links TRBV6-6 with TRBJ1-1, with D unresolved. Germline CDR1 reads MNHNY; CDR2 reads SVGAGI (reference sequence). This CDR3 region has 12 residues. Between the trimmed V and J ends, which lost 6 bases and 4 bases, there was a span of 9 bases. The CDR3: CASSPLVTEAFF. The CDR3 DNA is TGTGCCAGCAGCCCCCTCGTCACTGAAGCTTTCTTT.

This chain's CDR3 is CASSLYPQASEAFF. The CDR3 nucleotides are TGTGCCAGCAGTTTATATCCCCAGGCCAGTGAAGCTTTCTTT. The genes are TRBV27 and TRBJ1-1; D uncertain. V was pared by 1 base and J by 7 bases, with 13 bases between. Germline assignment: CDR1 MNHEY and CDR2 SMNVEV (reference sequence). The length of the CDR3 is 14 residues.

V is TRBV10-3 and J is TRBJ2-1; 9 positions match TRBD1. The CDR3 has 15 amino acids. With 4 bases clipped from V and 6 bases from J, the junction kept 7 bases outside the gene matches. Germline CDR1 and CDR2: ENHRY and SYGVKD. The CDR3 DNA is TGTGCCATCAGTGCAACAGGGGGCAGCATCAATGAGCAGTTCTTC. This sequence encodes CAISATGGSINEQFF.

This chain uses TRBV30 with TRBJ2-5; 13 nucleotides match TRBD2. Germline V gene sequence: CDR1 GTSNPN, CDR2 SVGIG (reference sequence). The CDR3 spans 14 residues. J gave up 5 bases and V 6 bases, and 6 bases lay outside the gene matches. The CDR3 sequence is CACTSGGARETQYF. The CDR3 coding sequence is TGTGCCTGTACTAGCGGGGGGGCAAGGGAGACCCAGTACTTC.

This clone was observed a few times. The V gene is TRBV29-1, the J gene TRBJ1-2, with 11 nucleotides matching TRBD1. Germline V gene lookup returns CDR1 SQVTM and CDR2 ANQGSEA. The J segment lost 7 bases and the V segment lost 1 base, leaving 5 bases of the junction unmatched. The CDR3 has 14 amino acids. Written as DNA, the CDR3 is TGCAGCGTTGAAGGGGACAGGGGGAGGGGTGGCTACACCTTC. Protein: CSVEGDRGRGGYTF.

This clone has a count of ten or more. This sequence joins TRBV10-1 and TRBJ2-6; 9 nucleotides agree with TRBD2. Germline values: CDR1 WNHNN, CDR2 SYGVQD (reference sequence). V gave up 4 bases and J gave up 0 bases; unmatched junction bases: 10. The CDR3 loop spans 19 amino acids. Written as DNA, the CDR3 is TGCGCCAGCAGTGCTTCGCGGCTAGCGGGGAGCTCTGGGGCCAACGTCCTGACTTTC. Translation gives CASSASRLAGSSGANVLTF.

The CDR3 here is CASSINIGAGGYTF. The CDR3 DNA reads TGTGCCAGTAGTATAAACATCGGTGCCGGGGGCTACACCTTC. This chain connects TRBV19 to TRBJ1-2; no clear D. The CDR3 is made up of 14 amino acids. Between the trimmed V and J ends, which lost 2 bases and 8 bases, there was a span of 15 bases. Germline CDR1 is LNHDA and CDR2 is SQIVND (reference sequence).

Of note for this clone: Mismatch with germline at one junction end may stem from a read error. The chain has TRBV2 and TRBJ2-3; 9 bases match TRBD2. CDR1 SNHLY and CDR2 FYNNEI come from the germline V gene. The CDR3 has 15 residues. Written as DNA, the CDR3 is TGTGCCAGCAGTGAAAGGCGGGGGGGCACAGGTACGCAGTATTTT. This gives the protein CASSERRGGTGTQYF.

This clone has only a few counts. The gene calls are TRBV10-1 and TRBJ2-1, with 8 bases that match TRBD2. CDR1 WNHNN and CDR2 SYGVQD come from the germline V gene (reference sequence). The CDR3 runs to 15 residues. V was clipped by 4 bases and J by 1 base; unmatched bases: 3. CDR3 nucleotide sequence: TGCGCCAGCAGTGTAGGGACTAGTTCCTACAATGAGCAGTTCTTC. Translation gives CASSVGTSSYNEQFF.